The 9 T cell receptor beta chains below all came from one sample that was sequenced in a study of Tregs in tolerant kidney transplant recipients. Generated by immunoSEQ multiplex PCR, the TCRdb table keeps only in-frame clones and is missing some. The sample lists roughly 80,000 clones, 95% to 98% seen once, with over 0.45% in the top ten. Specimen: CD4+ T cells from blood, collected before the transplant. These receptors were taken from a human donor who received a combined kidney and bone marrow transplant.

The rearrangement uses TRBV4-2 and TRBJ2-7, with D possibly matching TRBD2 (6 bases). V lost 1 base, J lost 3 bases, and 19 bases lay in between. The CDR3 is made up of 17 amino acids. Per germline, CDR1 LGHNA and CDR2 YNFKEQ. The CDR3 here is CASSQATSGSLGYEQYF. CDR3 nucleotides: TGTGCCAGCAGCCAAGCGACCAGCGGGTCCTTAGGCTACGAGCAGTACTTC.

The genes are TRBV5-1 and TRBJ2-3; 8 bases match TRBD2. V shed 4 bases, J shed 0 bases, and the junction held 16 bases outside the gene matches. Germline CDR1 SGHRS, CDR2 YFSETQ. CDR3 length equals 19 residues. Here the CDR3 DNA reads TGCGCCAGCAGCCCTACTTTTTGGCGGGGGGAGAGGAGCACAGATACGCAGTATTTT. Its translation: CASSPTFWRGERSTDTQYF.

This clone was seen only once. The V call is TRBV7-3, the J call TRBJ1-6; D call uncertain. Trimming cost V 2 bases and J 6 bases, with 8 bases left between them. Per germline, CDR1 SGHTA and CDR2 FQGTGA. The CDR3 spans 14 residues. CDR3 DNA sequence: TGTGCCAGCAGCTTACAGGCGTTTAATTCACCCCTCCACTTT. This sequence encodes CASSLQAFNSPLHF.

V gene TRBV7-3 combines with J gene TRBJ2-1, with a tentative D call TRBD1 (6 bases). The CDR3 consists of 16 residues. With 6 bases removed from V and 5 bases from J, the gap between germline ends came to 20 bases. The germline gives CDR1 SGHTA, CDR2 FQGTGA. The DNA of the CDR3 is TGTGCCAGCAGTTTGAACGCCGGGACACATAACAATGAGCAGTTCTTC. Residues: CASSLNAGTHNNEQFF.

The chain is built from TRBV9 and TRBJ2-1; perhaps TRBD2 as D (5 bases). This CDR3 region has 15 residues. Germline lookup yields CDR1 SGDLS and CDR2 YYNGEE. V lost 4 bases and J 4 bases, leaving 15 bases between the germline ends. As DNA, the CDR3 is TGTGCCAGCAGCCCCTCCAGCGGACGTTACAATGAGCAGTTCTTC. Encoded protein: CASSPSSGRYNEQFF. Supplemented by reference TRBV9 and TRBJ2-1, the full variable domain reads DSGVTQTPKHLITATGQRVTLRCSPRSGDLSVYWYQQSLDQGLQFLIQYYNGEERAKGNILERFSAQQFPDLHSELNLSSLELGDSALYFCASSPSSGRYNEQFFGPGTRLTVL.

This chain links TRBV5-1 with TRBJ2-7; TRBD1 matches 9 bases. The CDR3 loop spans 14 amino acids. CDR1 SGHRS and CDR2 YFSETQ come from the germline V gene. Unmatched junction bases numbered 3, after V lost 5 bases and J lost 0 bases. CDR3 sequence (DNA): TGCGCCAGCAGGGGACAGGGAGACTCCTACGAGCAGTACTTC. As protein: CASRGQGDSYEQYF.

The chain is built from TRBV7-2 and TRBJ1-2, with 9 bases aligning to TRBD1. The V segment lost 5 bases and the J segment 5 bases; nucleotides outside the gene matches: 3. The CDR3 has 13 amino acids. CDR1 SGHTA and CDR2 FQGNSA come from the germline V gene. The CDR3 loop is CASSLQGAYGYTF. The CDR3 DNA reads TGTGCCAGCAGCCTACAGGGGGCATATGGCTACACCTTC.

The genes are TRBV10-3 and TRBJ2-3, with 9 bases lining up with TRBD2. CDR3 length: 12 amino acids. Germline CDR1 is ENHRY and CDR2 is SYGVKD. Losses at the gene ends were 10 bases for V and 4 bases for J; bases not matched to a gene: 3. CDR3 sequence: CATAGGADTQYF. The CDR3 DNA reads TGTGCCACCGCGGGGGGGGCAGATACGCAGTATTTT.

The chain combines TRBV27 with TRBJ2-1, with 11 nucleotides matching TRBD2. Germline CDR1 and CDR2: MNHEY and SMNVEV (reference sequence). V lost 2 bases and J lost 4; bases outside the gene matches: 4. The CDR3 consists of 16 residues. The CDR3 sequence is CASSLVGTSGYNEQFF. For the CDR3, the DNA is TGTGCCAGCAGTTTAGTAGGGACTAGCGGTTACAATGAGCAGTTCTTC.